The rows below give T cell receptor beta chains drawn from one sample of a study of cytomegalovirus exposure and HLA in healthy donors. The assay was immunoSEQ multiplex PCR, and TCRdb's table has in-frame clones only and misses some. In the table there are 170,000 or so clones, 78% of which are singletons. What was sequenced was PBMCs. Every receptor here comes from a woman aged 50 to 60 in good health and CMV-seropositive. Each CDR3 is given with its conserved first and last residue. Each record gives: V gene, D gene, J gene, clone size, CDR3 DNA, CDR3 protein. D genes are given only for firm matches. Clone size is given for some rows only: seen once, a few or many times, or a class if the clone is expanded.

V gene: TRBV5-1; D gene: -; J gene: TRBJ2-7; clone size: -; CDR3 DNA: TGCGCCAGCAGTCCCACAGACTACGAGCAGTACTTC; CDR3 protein: CASSPTDYEQYF
V gene: TRBV7-2; D gene: TRBD1; J gene: TRBJ1-5; clone size: -; CDR3 DNA: TGTGCCAGCAGCTTAGTTGGACAGGGGCGCAATCAGCCCCAGCATTTT; CDR3 protein: CASSLVGQGRNQPQHF
V gene: TRBV6-1; D gene: TRBD1; J gene: TRBJ1-4; clone size: -; CDR3 DNA: TGTGCCAGCAGGGACAGGAGTAATGAAAAACTGTTTTTT; CDR3 protein: CASRDRSNEKLFF
V gene: TRBV5-1; D gene: -; J gene: TRBJ2-3; clone size: -; CDR3 DNA: TGCGCCAGCAGCGGGGCGACAGCGAAGGCAGATACGCAGTATTTT; CDR3 protein: CASSGATAKADTQYF
V gene: TRBV7-8; D gene: -; J gene: TRBJ1-3; clone size: -; CDR3 DNA: TGTGCCAGCAGCTCCTTTATAGGAAACACCATATATTTT; CDR3 protein: CASSSFIGNTIYF
V gene: TRBV7-8; D gene: -; J gene: TRBJ1-4; clone size: -; CDR3 DNA: TGTGCCAGCAGCCCCCGGACAGAAAAACTGTTTTTT; CDR3 protein: CASSPRTEKLFF
V gene: TRBV27; D gene: TRBD1; J gene: TRBJ2-3; clone size: -; CDR3 DNA: TGTGCCAGCAGTTTGGGGGGACAGGGGACAGATACGCAGTATTTT; CDR3 protein: CASSLGGQGTDTQYF
V gene: TRBV5-4; D gene: TRBD1; J gene: TRBJ1-2; clone size: -; CDR3 DNA: TGTGCCAGCAGCTTACCTGGACAGGACTATGGCTACACCTTC; CDR3 protein: CASSLPGQDYGYTF
V gene: TRBV11-2; D gene: TRBD2; J gene: TRBJ2-1; clone size: -; CDR3 DNA: TGTGCCAGCAGCCGGACTAGCGGGGGGGATTACAATGAGCAGTTCTTC; CDR3 protein: CASSRTSGGDYNEQFF
V gene: TRBV5-4; D gene: TRBD2; J gene: TRBJ2-4; clone size: -; CDR3 DNA: TGTGCCAGCAGTCCGGGACTAGCGGGGGGAGGAACCAAAAACATTCAGTACTTC; CDR3 protein: CASSPGLAGGGTKNIQYF
V gene: TRBV18; D gene: -; J gene: TRBJ1-5; clone size: -; CDR3 DNA: TGTGCCAGCTCACCCGACAGCAATAGCAATCAGCCCCAGCATTTT; CDR3 protein: CASSPDSNSNQPQHF
V gene: TRBV6-5; D gene: TRBD1; J gene: TRBJ1-4; clone size: -; CDR3 DNA: TGTGCCAGCAGTTGGGACAGAGCTAATGAAAAACTGTTTTTT; CDR3 protein: CASSWDRANEKLFF
V gene: TRBV27; D gene: TRBD1; J gene: TRBJ2-7; clone size: -; CDR3 DNA: TGTGCCAGCAGTCCAACCGGGACAGGGCATTACGAGCAGTACTTC; CDR3 protein: CASSPTGTGHYEQYF
V gene: TRBV2; D gene: TRBD2; J gene: TRBJ2-7; clone size: -; CDR3 DNA: TGTGCCAGCTCTCTAGCGGGGGGGCCCTACGAGCAGTACTTC; CDR3 protein: CASSLAGGPYEQYF
V gene: TRBV7-8; D gene: -; J gene: TRBJ2-7; clone size: -; CDR3 DNA: TGTGCCAGCAGCTTAGCCCCCCCCCGGGGTTTGCAGTACTTC; CDR3 protein: CASSLAPPRGLQYF
V gene: TRBV5-1; D gene: -; J gene: TRBJ2-7; clone size: -; CDR3 DNA: TGCGCCAGCAGCTTGGTTCGGGACATAGCTGACGAGCAGTACTTC; CDR3 protein: CASSLVRDIADEQYF
V gene: TRBV7-6; D gene: TRBD1; J gene: TRBJ1-3; clone size: -; CDR3 DNA: TGTGCCAGCAGCTCGGGACAGGGCTCTGGAAACACCATATATTTT; CDR3 protein: CASSSGQGSGNTIYF
V gene: TRBV15; D gene: -; J gene: TRBJ1-2; clone size: once; CDR3 DNA: TGTGCCACCAGCTCTGGACAGAATTATGGCTACACCTTC; CDR3 protein: CATSSGQNYGYTF
V gene: TRBV2; D gene: TRBD2; J gene: TRBJ2-5; clone size: -; CDR3 DNA: TGTGCCAGCAGTGAAGGCATACTCGCGGGGGGCCAAGAGACCCAGTACTTC; CDR3 protein: CASSEGILAGGQETQYF
V gene: TRBV29-1; D gene: TRBD1; J gene: TRBJ2-7; clone size: once; CDR3 DNA: TGCAGCGCCAGACAGGGCATAAGCTCCTACGAGCAGTACTTC; CDR3 protein: CSARQGISSYEQYF
V gene: TRBV18; D gene: -; J gene: TRBJ1-3; clone size: -; CDR3 DNA: TGTGCCAGCTCCCTAAAGCAGGGTCCGACGGAAACCGGAAACACCATATATTTT; CDR3 protein: CASSLKQGPTETGNTIYF
V gene: TRBV7-3; D gene: TRBD1; J gene: TRBJ1-2; clone size: once; CDR3 DNA: TGTGCCAGCAGCTTGGGGGACAGCCTCTATGGCTACACCTTC; CDR3 protein: CASSLGDSLYGYTF
V gene: TRBV5-1; D gene: TRBD2; J gene: TRBJ2-7; clone size: -; CDR3 DNA: TGCGCCAGCAGCTTCGGAACGGGGGGGGACACCACCTTC; CDR3 protein: CASSFGTGGDTTF
V gene: TRBV7-2; D gene: -; J gene: TRBJ2-3; clone size: few; CDR3 DNA: TGTGCCAGCAGCTCAACCCGGTTAGATACGCAGTATTTT; CDR3 protein: CASSSTRLDTQYF
V gene: TRBV2; D gene: -; J gene: TRBJ2-1; clone size: -; CDR3 DNA: TGTGCCAGCAGTGAACAGGCGACGTTCTTC; CDR3 protein: CASSEQATFF
V gene: TRBV6-1; D gene: TRBD1; J gene: TRBJ2-5; clone size: -; CDR3 DNA: TGTGCCAGCAGTGCAGCCTCCGGGACAGGGCTGACCCAGTACTTC; CDR3 protein: CASSAASGTGLTQYF
V gene: TRBV5-4; D gene: TRBD1; J gene: TRBJ1-3; clone size: -; CDR3 DNA: TGTGCCAGCAGCTTGGACAGGGGGTCTGGAAACACCATATATTTT; CDR3 protein: CASSLDRGSGNTIYF
V gene: TRBV5-6; D gene: -; J gene: TRBJ1-2; clone size: -; CDR3 DNA: TGTGCCAGCAGCTTGAGGTGGGGAGATGGCTACACCTTC; CDR3 protein: CASSLRWGDGYTF
V gene: TRBV18; D gene: -; J gene: TRBJ2-1; clone size: -; CDR3 DNA: TGTGCCAGCTCACCACCTAATAGGCAGGGGTACAATGAGCAGTTCTTC; CDR3 protein: CASSPPNRQGYNEQFF
V gene: TRBV5-1; D gene: -; J gene: TRBJ2-1; clone size: -; CDR3 DNA: TGCGCCAGCAGCCCCGGTGGGGGGGCCTCCTACAATGAGCAGTTCTTC; CDR3 protein: CASSPGGGASYNEQFF
V gene: TRBV4-1; D gene: TRBD1; J gene: TRBJ1-5; clone size: -; CDR3 DNA: TGCGCCAGCAGCCGGACAGGTTATAGCAATCAGCCCCAGCATTTT; CDR3 protein: CASSRTGYSNQPQHF
V gene: TRBV7-9; D gene: -; J gene: TRBJ2-7; clone size: few; CDR3 DNA: TGTGCCAGCAGCCTCCAGGATTTCTACGAGCAGTACTTC; CDR3 protein: CASSLQDFYEQYF
V gene: TRBV19; D gene: TRBD1; J gene: TRBJ1-5; clone size: few; CDR3 DNA: TGTGCCAGTAGTATAGATTTCAGGACAGGGGGCTACCAGCCCCAGCATTTT; CDR3 protein: CASSIDFRTGGYQPQHF
V gene: TRBV19; D gene: -; J gene: TRBJ1-5; clone size: few; CDR3 DNA: TGTGCCAGTAGTTCGCAACTCTATAGCAATCAGCCCCAGCATTTT; CDR3 protein: CASSSQLYSNQPQHF
V gene: TRBV6-1; D gene: -; J gene: TRBJ1-2; clone size: -; CDR3 DNA: TGTGCCAGCAGTGAAGCGGCCCGTGGCGGCTACACCTTC; CDR3 protein: CASSEAARGGYTF
V gene: TRBV5-4; D gene: -; J gene: TRBJ2-2; clone size: once; CDR3 DNA: TGTGCCAGCAGCATCCCCGGTGGGGGGAGGTCCGGGGAGCTGTTTTTT; CDR3 protein: CASSIPGGGRSGELFF
V gene: TRBV30; D gene: TRBD2; J gene: TRBJ2-3; clone size: -; CDR3 DNA: TGTGCCTGGAGTGGGATAGCGGGGGGGACAGATACGCAGTATTTT; CDR3 protein: CAWSGIAGGTDTQYF